These 21 T cell receptor beta chains originate from one sample sequenced in a study of CDR3 diversity in severe acne. TCRdb reanalysed the PCR reads using MiXCR and keeps one entry per CDR3 protein. The sample contains over 85,000 distinct CDR3 sequences, around 53% of which appear only once. The specimen was blood. The receptor source for this set is a male donor with acne.

This clonotype has a handful of counts. The chain carries TRBV13 and TRBJ1-1; D gene ambiguous. Trimming took 6 bases from V and 1 from J, leaving 12 bases between them. Germline CDR1 and CDR2: PRHDT and FYEKMQ (reference sequence). The CDR3 consists of 14 residues. DNA of the CDR3: TGTGCCAGCAGATCCGGACGGGGGAACACTGAAGCTTTCTTT. Its protein product is CASRSGRGNTEAFF.

This clonotype was picked up many times. J is TRBJ2-2 and V is TRBV5-5; 7 bases line up with TRBD1. Trimming at V came to 4 bases and at J to 3 bases, leaving 3 bases not matched to a gene. Germline assignment: CDR1 SGHKS and CDR2 YYEKEE (reference sequence). CDR3 length equals 14 residues. The CDR3 protein is CASSPDRDTGELFF. CDR3 coding DNA: TGTGCCAGCAGCCCCGACAGGGACACCGGGGAGCTGTTTTTT.

The V gene is TRBV10-3, the J gene TRBJ2-7; no definite D call. Germline V lookup: CDR1 ENHRY, CDR2 SYGVKD. Trimming took off 6 bases at V and 1 base at J, with 7 bases between the two ends. CDR3 length equals 12 residues. This chain's CDR3 is CAISGYSYEQYF. CDR3 DNA sequence: TGTGCCATCAGCGGGTATTCCTACGAGCAGTACTTC.

This clonotype was found a few times. The chain employs TRBV9 and TRBJ2-2, with TRBD2 matching 13 bases. V lost 1 base to trimming and J lost 6 bases; unmatched junction nucleotides: 9. The CDR3 runs to 18 residues. Germline CDR1 reads SGDLS; CDR2 reads YYNGEE. This chain's CDR3 is CASSVPGTSGNLAGELFF. In nucleotides, the CDR3 is TGTGCCAGCAGCGTACCCGGGACTAGCGGGAATCTTGCCGGGGAGCTGTTTTTT.

The chain employs TRBV10-2 and TRBJ2-7; 10 bases line up with TRBD1. Germline V gene lookup returns CDR1 WSHSY and CDR2 SAAADI. The CDR3 length is 13 residues. V shed 9 bases, J shed 4 bases, and the junction held 6 bases outside the gene matches. CDR3 residues: CASIPGQGYEQYF. The CDR3 DNA follows: TGCGCCAGTATTCCGGGACAGGGGTACGAGCAGTACTTC.

This chain joins TRBV28 and TRBJ2-5; 9 nucleotides agree with TRBD1. From germline, CDR1 is MDHEN and CDR2 SYDVKM. CDR3 length: 14 amino acids. With 6 bases clipped from V and 2 bases from J, the junction kept 4 bases outside the gene matches. The CDR3 here is CASRGQGVQETQYF. The CDR3, as DNA: TGTGCCAGCAGGGGACAGGGAGTTCAAGAGACCCAGTACTTC.

In its sample, this clonotype was seen many times. The genes are TRBV20-1 and TRBJ2-2; possible D gene TRBD2, 5 bases. This CDR3 is 15 amino acids long. Trimming pared 6 bases from V and 1 base from J, leaving 15 bases between. CDR1 and CDR2 (germline): DFQATT, SNEGSKA (reference sequence). The CDR3, as DNA: TGCAGTGCCCTGATTAGCGCCAAGAACACCGGGGAGCTGTTTTTT. Protein: CSALISAKNTGELFF.

This clonotype has ten or more counts. The chain carries TRBV5-8 and TRBJ2-7; D gene unclear. Germline assignment: CDR1 SGHTS and CDR2 YDEGEE. Trimming cost V 0 bases and J 6 bases, with 16 bases left between them. CDR3 size: 15 residues. CDR3: CASSLGLAAPGEQYF. The DNA for the CDR3 is TGTGCCAGCAGCTTGGGTCTCGCGGCGCCTGGCGAGCAGTACTTC.

The chain links TRBV11-2 to TRBJ2-2, with 7 bases that match TRBD2. Per the germline V gene, CDR1 is SGHAT and CDR2 is FQNNGV. Unmatched junction bases numbered 5, after V lost 3 bases and J lost 1 base. The CDR3 consists of 16 residues. The CDR3 DNA sequence: TGTGCCAGCAGCTTCGGCCAGCGGGGGAACACCGGGGAGCTGTTTTTT. It yields the protein CASSFGQRGNTGELFF.

The gene calls are TRBV29-1 and TRBJ2-1; 14 bases are shared with TRBD2. The V segment lost 3 bases and the J segment 3 bases; nucleotides outside the gene matches: 1. This CDR3 has 15 residues. Looked up from germline, CDR1 is SQVTM and CDR2 is ANQGSEA. Here the CDR3 reads CSVDGTSGSYNEQFF. The DNA for the CDR3 is TGCAGCGTTGATGGGACTAGCGGGAGCTACAATGAGCAGTTCTTC.

The chain carries TRBV7-3 and TRBJ1-3; TRBD1 is a possible D gene (6 bases). This CDR3 region has 14 residues. Germline-derived CDR1 and CDR2 are SGHTA and FQGTGA. The V gene lost 5 bases and the J gene lost 12 bases, with 20 bases spanning the gap. The CDR3 DNA follows: TGTGCCAGCAGCCCAGGACAGAACAGTCGTCACATATATTTT. It translates to CASSPGQNSRHIYF.

This clonotype was observed a handful of times. This chain connects TRBV6-5 to TRBJ2-7; the D gene could be TRBD1 or TRBD2 (5 bases each). The CDR3 totals 13 residues. Per the germline V gene, CDR1 is MNHEY and CDR2 is SVGAGI. V shed 6 bases and J shed 2 bases, with 11 bases lying between them. Here the CDR3 reads CASSILGAYEQYF. The CDR3 DNA follows: TGTGCCAGCAGCATCTTGGGGGCCTACGAGCAGTACTTC.

This clonotype occurred many times. This chain joins TRBV5-1 and TRBJ2-7; 12 positions agree with TRBD2. The CDR3 covers 15 residues. The V gene's germline CDR1 is SGHRS and CDR2 YFSETQ. V dropped 4 bases and J dropped 3; count of bases not matched to a gene: 5. The CDR3 region is CASSQTSGSFYEQYF. The CDR3 nucleotides are TGCGCCAGCAGCCAGACTAGCGGGAGCTTCTACGAGCAGTACTTC.

V gene TRBV25-1 combines with J gene TRBJ2-3, with TRBD2 matching 14 bases. Germline V gene data show CDR1 as MGHDK and CDR2 as SYGVNS. V was clipped by 5 bases and J by 3 bases; unmatched bases: 13. This CDR3 has 19 amino acids. The CDR3 bases are TGTGCCAGCAGTTACCAGGCACCGGGACTAGCGGGAGTTACAGATACGCAGTATTTT. Protein product: CASSYQAPGLAGVTDTQYF.

This clonotype was recorded once. Since a much larger clone is just one base distant, this may be a read error. No conserved phenylalanine or tryptophan is present at the end of the CDR3, so a read error is the likely explanation. This rearrangement joins TRBV7-3 to TRBJ2-3; D uncertain. This CDR3 region has 15 residues. The V end lost 6 bases, the J end lost 3 bases, and 16 bases lay between the germline ends. Germline-derived CDR1 and CDR2 are SGHTA and FQGTGA. The CDR3 here is CASSHQVSKTDTQYS. CDR3 DNA: TGTGCCAGCAGTCACCAGGTGTCAAAAACAGATACGCAGTATTCT.

At least ten counts were recorded for this clonotype. The rearrangement uses TRBV19 and TRBJ2-1; TRBD2 aligns across 13 bases. Germline V lookup: CDR1 LNHDA, CDR2 SQIVND (reference sequence). The V and J ends lost 8 bases and 4 bases, in that order; junction bases with no gene match: 2. This CDR3 has 14 amino acids. The chain's CDR3 is CASRLAGGYNEQFF. As DNA, the CDR3 is TGTGCCAGTCGACTAGCGGGGGGATACAATGAGCAGTTCTTC.

This sequence joins TRBV7-2 and TRBJ1-4, with no clear D. The CDR3 extends over 11 amino acids. V was cut by 6 bases and J by 8 bases, with 7 bases left in between. The germline gives CDR1 SGHTA, CDR2 FQGNSA. In DNA, the CDR3 is TGTGCCAGCAGTAAGAGGGAAAAACTGTTTTTT. Translating gives CASSKREKLFF.

The chain recombines TRBV9 with TRBJ2-2; weak D call: TRBD2 (5 bases). The CDR3 runs to 15 residues. V was pared by 2 bases and J by 4 bases, with 12 bases between. CDR1 and CDR2 from the germline V gene are SGDLS and YYNGEE. CDR3 DNA sequence: TGTGCCAGCAGCGTGGGAGACCGGTTCACCGGGGAGCTGTTTTTT. Translation gives CASSVGDRFTGELFF.

In its sample, this clonotype was seen many times. The V and J genes are TRBV10-3 and TRBJ2-3, with 10 bases lining up with TRBD2. Germline V lookup: CDR1 ENHRY, CDR2 SYGVKD. The CDR3 loop spans 16 amino acids. V gave up 5 bases and J gave up 6 bases; unmatched junction bases: 11. The CDR3 region has the DNA TGTGCCATCAGTTTCGTGAGCGGGAGGGCGTCCGATACGCAGTATTTT. It specifies CAISFVSGRASDTQYF.

V is TRBV20-1 and J is TRBJ2-5; 10 nucleotides align to TRBD2. V shed 3 bases, J shed 4 bases, and the junction held 5 bases outside the gene matches. Germline V gives CDR1 DFQATT, CDR2 SNEGSKA (reference sequence). The CDR3 runs to 14 residues. Here the CDR3 reads CSASLLAGIETQYF. CDR3 coding DNA: TGCAGTGCTAGTTTACTAGCGGGAATAGAGACCCAGTACTTC.

This clonotype was detected only once. The chain combines TRBV12-3 or TRBV12-4 with TRBJ2-3; 13 nucleotides line up with TRBD2. This CDR3 is 14 amino acids long. Losses at the gene ends were 4 bases for V and 8 bases for J; bases not matched to a gene: 3. The CDR3 DNA is TGTGCCAGCAGTTGGCGGACTAGCGGGAGTACGCAGTATTTT. Translating gives CASSWRTSGSTQYF.